The sequence of this T cell receptor beta chain was determined in a study of blood T cell repertoires in COVID-19. Data came from immunoSEQ multiplex PCR; TCRdb stores just in-frame clones and leaves some out. Of around 30,000 clones listed, around 86% are singletons. Germline V gene data show CDR1 as SGHVS and CDR2 as FQNEAQ. The CDR3 length is 17 residues. The V and J ends lost 5 bases and 0 bases respectively, with 19 bases between them. Sequenced input: peripheral blood. The rearrangement joins TRBV7-8 to TRBJ1-2, with D maybe TRBD1 (5 bases). The clonotype was recovered from a human donor in a cohort sampled during active COVID-19. The donor label of this sample is uncertain. CDR3 sequence: CASSPRGQGIPNYGYTF. In nucleotides, the CDR3 is TGTGCCAGCAGCCCTAGGGGCCAAGGGATTCCTAACTATGGCTACACCTTC.